The 25 T cell receptor beta chains below come from one sample, sequenced in a study of CD4 T cells in relation to SARS-CoV-2 and coronaviruses. The unexposed donors gave CD4+ T cells in about 2011-2018, prior to COVID-19. The cells were cultured for 10 days before CD4+ T cells were isolated. The method was immunoSEQ multiplex PCR; TCRdb's version includes in-frame clones alone and lacks a portion of them. The sample consists of about 19,000 clones, about 80% of them appearing once. Their antigens remain unidentified. The sequencing sample was made of CD4+ T cells from PBMCs, cultured in vitro. Receptors originate from a human donor in good health.

This chain connects TRBV30 to TRBJ1-1, with TRBD1 as a possible D gene (5 bases). CDR1 and CDR2 (germline): GTSNPN, SVGIG (reference sequence). CDR3 size: 15 residues. Trimming removed 1 base at V and 0 bases at J, with 12 bases between. CDR3: CAWSGWGIMNTEAFF. CDR3 coding DNA: TGTGCCTGGAGTGGTTGGGGGATAATGAACACTGAAGCTTTCTTT.

This chain links TRBV19 with TRBJ1-5, with 7 bases fitting TRBD1. V lost 5 bases and J lost 3; bases outside the gene matches: 13. This CDR3 is 17 amino acids long. Looked up from germline, CDR1 is LNHDA and CDR2 is SQIVND (reference sequence). The CDR3 nucleotides read TGTGCCAGTAGTCCGACAGGGAGAGTCCTGGACAATCAGCCCCAGCATTTT. Amino acid sequence: CASSPTGRVLDNQPQHF.

The chain couples TRBV5-4 to TRBJ2-1; TRBD1 or TRBD2 may be the D gene (5 bases each). V lost 7 bases to trimming and J lost 7 bases, with 12 bases between them. Germline CDR1 is SGHNT and CDR2 is YYREEE (reference sequence). The CDR3 length is 12 residues. The CDR3 nucleotides read TGTGCCAGCGGATACTGGGGGAATGAGCAGTTCTTC. Residues: CASGYWGNEQFF.

J is TRBJ1-6 and V is TRBV11-3; no reliable D call. Germline CDR1 reads SGHNT; CDR2 reads YENEEA. The V and J ends lost 0 bases and 10 bases respectively, with 7 bases between them. This CDR3 has 13 amino acids. The CDR3 region is CASSLEARSPLHF. Written as DNA, the CDR3 is TGTGCCAGCAGCTTAGAGGCGAGGTCACCCCTCCACTTT.

The chain carries TRBV7-2 and TRBJ1-2; D is possibly TRBD1 (5 bases). The V gene lost 4 bases and the J gene lost 4 bases, with 13 bases spanning the gap. The length of the CDR3 is 14 residues. Germline V gene sequence: CDR1 SGHTA, CDR2 FQGNSA. The CDR3 bases are TGTGCCAGCAGCTCCATTGGGACGGGCTATGGCTACACCTTC. Protein: CASSSIGTGYGYTF.

CDR3 in amino acids: CASSRTSGDLPYF. CDR3 sequence (DNA): TGTGCCAGCAGCCGGACTAGCGGGGACCTCCCGTATTTT. The chain has TRBV13 and TRBJ2-3; TRBD2 aligns across 12 bases. Trimming took 5 bases from V and 14 from J; bases not matched to a gene: 8. Looked up from germline, CDR1 is PRHDT and CDR2 is FYEKMQ (reference sequence). The CDR3 extends over 13 amino acids.

This clone came up once. The chain uses TRBV7-9 and TRBJ2-1, with 12 nucleotides matching TRBD2. J gave up 6 bases and V 5 bases, and 5 bases lay outside the gene matches. The germline V gene encodes CDR1 SEHNR and CDR2 FQNEAQ (reference sequence). CDR3 length: 15 amino acids. In DNA, the CDR3 is TGTGCCAGCAGCCCGCTAGCGGGAGGGCGCAATGAGCAGTTCTTC. Its translation: CASSPLAGGRNEQFF.

The chain combines TRBV19 with TRBJ1-1; D call uncertain. Germline assignment: CDR1 LNHDA and CDR2 SQIVND (reference sequence). The V end lost 5 bases, the J end lost 1 base, and 11 bases lay between the germline ends. The CDR3 has 14 residues. This CDR3 reads CASSRRDRNTEAFF. The CDR3 nucleotides are TGTGCCAGTAGTCGGAGGGATAGGAACACTGAAGCTTTCTTT.

The chain employs TRBV6-1 and TRBJ1-1; 8 bases map to TRBD1. V gave up 5 bases and J gave up 12 bases; unmatched junction bases: 5. Germline values: CDR1 MNHNS, CDR2 SASEGT. This CDR3 region has 11 residues. In nucleotides, the CDR3 is TGTGCCAGCAGTCCAAACAGGGGGACTTTCTTT. Translating it yields CASSPNRGTFF.

The chain has TRBV6-5 and TRBJ1-1, with a tentative D call TRBD1 (6 bases). The length of the CDR3 is 15 residues. V gave up 7 bases and J gave up 1 base, with 16 bases separating them. Germline CDR1 MNHEY, CDR2 SVGAGI. CDR3 in amino acids: CASTGRGRGNTEAFF. CDR3 sequence (DNA): TGTGCCAGCACCGGACGGGGGCGCGGGAACACTGAAGCTTTCTTT.

This clone was detected once. This sequence joins TRBV19 and TRBJ1-1; 7 positions match TRBD1. V gave up 9 bases and J gave up 3 bases; unmatched junction bases: 7. The germline CDR1 and CDR2 sequences are LNHDA and SQIVND (reference sequence). This CDR3 has 13 amino acids. In DNA, the CDR3 is TGTGCCAGCCACCGACAGGGTTACACTGAAGCTTTCTTT. Translation: CASHRQGYTEAFF.

CDR3 in amino acids: CASSLNRAPYEQYF. For the CDR3, the DNA is TGTGCCAGCAGCTTGAACAGGGCTCCCTACGAGCAGTACTTC. V gene TRBV7-9 combines with J gene TRBJ2-7; TRBD1 might be the D (6 bases). Germline CDR1 and CDR2: SEHNR and FQNEAQ (reference sequence). The CDR3 runs to 14 residues. V lost 3 bases to trimming and J lost 2 bases, with 11 bases between them.

This clone was seen a single time. The rearrangement uses TRBV12-3 or TRBV12-4 and TRBJ2-3; D gene uncertain. V gave up 3 bases and J gave up 1 base, with 5 bases separating them. CDR3 size: 13 residues. CDR3 loop: CASSFGGTDTQYF. The CDR3 nucleotides are TGTGCCAGCAGTTTTGGGGGCACAGATACGCAGTATTTT.

V is TRBV5-6 and J is TRBJ2-4; D might be TRBD2 (5 bases). The CDR3 is made up of 16 amino acids. The germline V and J ends were trimmed by 2 bases and 2 bases, with 14 bases remaining between them. Germline V gene lookup returns CDR1 SGHDT and CDR2 YYEEEE. DNA for the CDR3: TGTGCCAGCAGCTTCATTAGCACGGGGTCCAAAAACATTCAGTACTTC. This translates into CASSFISTGSKNIQYF.

This clone was recorded once. This sequence joins TRBV7-2 and TRBJ2-3, with TRBD2 matching 13 bases. This CDR3 spans 16 amino acids. Germline loops: CDR1 SGHTA, CDR2 FQGNSA. V was pared by 4 bases and J by 4 bases, with 5 bases of the junction left unmatched. CDR3 protein: CASSYTSGRASDTQYF. The CDR3 DNA reads TGTGCCAGCAGCTACACTAGCGGGAGGGCCTCAGATACGCAGTATTTT.

This chain joins TRBV7-2 and TRBJ1-3, with TRBD1 matching 10 bases. Trimming removed 11 bases from V and 4 bases from J; junction bases left unmatched: 5. CDR3 size: 13 residues. CDR1 is SGHTA, CDR2 FQGNSA, per germline. The DNA for the CDR3 is TGTGCCGTTGACAGGGGGCAAGGAAACACCATATATTTT. This gives the protein CAVDRGQGNTIYF.

This clone has a single count. The chain has TRBV6-2 or TRBV6-3 and TRBJ2-2, with no clear D. The CDR3 spans 15 residues. Looked up from germline, CDR1 is MNHEY and CDR2 is SVGEGT. Trimming removed 0 bases at V and 7 bases at J, with 12 bases between. The DNA for the CDR3 is TGTGCCAGCAGTTACTCGAATTTAGCCGGCGGGGAGCTGTTTTTT. Encoded protein: CASSYSNLAGGELFF.

The table lists this clone with a few counts. This chain connects TRBV9 to TRBJ2-2; 8 bases align to TRBD1. CDR1 and CDR2 (germline): SGDLS, YYNGEE. This CDR3 comprises 16 residues. V was pared by 4 bases and J by 2 bases, with 7 bases of the junction left unmatched. CDR3 nucleotides: TGTGCCAGCAGCACCCGGGACAGGACTAACACCGGGGAGCTGTTTTTT. Its protein product is CASSTRDRTNTGELFF.

The CDR3 DNA is TGTGCCCACTCCCCGCGGACCGGGGAGCTGTTTTTT. This gives the protein CAHSPRTGELFF. The genes are TRBV10-3 and TRBJ2-2; D not certain. Trimming took 11 bases from V and 5 from J, leaving 12 bases between them. Germline lookup yields CDR1 ENHRY and CDR2 SYGVKD. The CDR3 runs to 12 residues.

The chain employs TRBV29-1 and TRBJ2-1; TRBD1 aligns across 10 bases. Germline V CDR1 and CDR2: SQVTM, ANQGSEA. The CDR3 runs 15 residues. The V segment lost 5 bases and the J segment 6 bases; nucleotides outside the gene matches: 10. CDR3 sequence reads: CSVTKGQGSPNEQFF. The CDR3 nucleotides are TGCAGCGTTACAAAGGGACAGGGGTCCCCCAATGAGCAGTTCTTC.

CDR3 in amino acids: CASSLAGQPYNEQFF. CDR3 bases: TGTGCCAGCAGCTTGGCGGGACAGCCCTACAATGAGCAGTTCTTC. The gene calls are TRBV5-4 and TRBJ2-1, with 7 bases lining up with TRBD1. V lost 0 bases and J lost 2; bases outside the gene matches: 2. The germline V gene has CDR1 SGHNT and CDR2 YYREEE (reference sequence). The CDR3 is made up of 15 amino acids.

This chain connects TRBV4-3 to TRBJ2-4, with 11 bases identical to TRBD1. This CDR3 is built from 17 residues. J gave up 1 base and V 1 base, and 3 bases lay outside the gene matches. Germline V gives CDR1 LGHNA, CDR2 YSLEER. The CDR3 loop reads CASSQAGTGGAKNIQYF. CDR3 coding DNA: TGCGCCAGCAGCCAAGCAGGGACAGGGGGGGCCAAAAACATTCAGTACTTC.

The V call is TRBV27, the J call TRBJ1-2, with 7 bases lining up with TRBD1. J gave up 8 bases and V 6 bases, and 12 bases lay outside the gene matches. The CDR3 loop spans 14 amino acids. Germline CDR1 MNHEY, CDR2 SMNVEV (reference sequence). The CDR3 loop is CASRGGGRGQGYTF. In nucleotides, the CDR3 is TGTGCCAGCAGGGGCGGGGGAAGGGGGCAAGGCTACACCTTC.

The genes are TRBV2 and TRBJ2-7; no clear D gene. Germline V lookup: CDR1 SNHLY, CDR2 FYNNEI. V gave up 4 bases and J gave up 3 bases, with 4 bases separating them. CDR3 length: 11 amino acids. For the CDR3, the DNA is TGTGCCAGCAGTGCCGGCTACGAGCAGTACTTC. This translates into CASSAGYEQYF.

This chain links TRBV7-8 with TRBJ1-1; D may be TRBD1 (5 bases). V shed 3 bases and J shed 0 bases, with 8 bases lying between them. CDR1 is SGHVS and CDR2 is FQNEAQ in the germline V gene. The CDR3 loop spans 14 amino acids. CDR3 protein: CASSLTVVNTEAFF. CDR3 nucleotides: TGTGCCAGCAGCTTGACAGTAGTGAACACTGAAGCTTTCTTT. The whole variable domain, filled in from reference TRBV7-8 and TRBJ1-1, reads GAGVSQSPRYKVAKRGQDVALRCDPISGHVSLFWYQQALGQGPEFLTYFQNEAQLDKSGLPSDRFFAERPEGSVSTLKIQRTQQEDSAVYLCASSLTVVNTEAFFGQGTRLTVV.